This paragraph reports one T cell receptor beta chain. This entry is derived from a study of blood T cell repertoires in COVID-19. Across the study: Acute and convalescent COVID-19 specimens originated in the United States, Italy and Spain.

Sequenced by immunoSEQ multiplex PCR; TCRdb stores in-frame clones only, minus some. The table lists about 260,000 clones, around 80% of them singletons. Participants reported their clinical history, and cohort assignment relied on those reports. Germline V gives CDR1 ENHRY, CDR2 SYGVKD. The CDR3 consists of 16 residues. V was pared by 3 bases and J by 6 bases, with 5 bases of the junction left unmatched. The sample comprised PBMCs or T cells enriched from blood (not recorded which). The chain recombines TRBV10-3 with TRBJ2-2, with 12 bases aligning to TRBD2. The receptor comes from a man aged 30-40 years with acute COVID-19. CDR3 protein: CAISDLTSGSSGELFF. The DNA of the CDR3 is TGTGCCATCAGTGATTTGACTAGCGGGAGTTCCGGGGAGCTGTTTTTT.